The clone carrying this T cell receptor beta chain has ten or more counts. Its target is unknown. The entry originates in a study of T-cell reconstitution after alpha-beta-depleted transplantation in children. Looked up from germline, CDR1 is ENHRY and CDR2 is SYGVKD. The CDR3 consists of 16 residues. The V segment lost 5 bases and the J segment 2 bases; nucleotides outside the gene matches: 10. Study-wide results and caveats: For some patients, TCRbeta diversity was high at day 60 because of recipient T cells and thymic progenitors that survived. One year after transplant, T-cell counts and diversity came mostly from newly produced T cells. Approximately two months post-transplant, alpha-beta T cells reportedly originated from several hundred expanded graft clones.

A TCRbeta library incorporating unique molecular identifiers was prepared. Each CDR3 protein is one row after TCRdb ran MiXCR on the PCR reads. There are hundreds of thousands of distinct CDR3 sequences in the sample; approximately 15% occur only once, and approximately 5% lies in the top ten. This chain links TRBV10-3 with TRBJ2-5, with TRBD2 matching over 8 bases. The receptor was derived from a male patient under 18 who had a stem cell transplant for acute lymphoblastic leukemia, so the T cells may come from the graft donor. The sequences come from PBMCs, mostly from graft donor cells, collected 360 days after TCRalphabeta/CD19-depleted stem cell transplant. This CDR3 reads CAISTAGEEPQETQYF. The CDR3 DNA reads TGTGCCATCAGTACAGCGGGAGAAGAGCCTCAAGAGACCCAGTACTTC.